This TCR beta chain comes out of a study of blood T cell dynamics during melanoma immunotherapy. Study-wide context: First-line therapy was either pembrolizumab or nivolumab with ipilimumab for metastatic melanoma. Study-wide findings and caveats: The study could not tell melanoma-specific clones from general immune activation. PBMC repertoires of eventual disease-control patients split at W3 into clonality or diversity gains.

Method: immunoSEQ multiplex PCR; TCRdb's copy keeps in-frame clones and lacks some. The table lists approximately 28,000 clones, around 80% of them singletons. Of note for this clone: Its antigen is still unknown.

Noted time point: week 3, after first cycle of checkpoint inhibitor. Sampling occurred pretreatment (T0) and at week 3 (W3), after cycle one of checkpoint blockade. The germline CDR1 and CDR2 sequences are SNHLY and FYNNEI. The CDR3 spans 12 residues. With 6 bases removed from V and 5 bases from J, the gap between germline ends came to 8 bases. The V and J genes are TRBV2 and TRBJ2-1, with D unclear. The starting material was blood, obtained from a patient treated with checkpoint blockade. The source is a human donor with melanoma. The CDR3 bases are TGTGCCAGCAGCCCCTTTGACAATGAGCAGTTCTTC. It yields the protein CASSPFDNEQFF.